The 24 T cell receptor beta chains presented below share a single source sample, sequenced in a study of cytomegalovirus exposure and HLA in healthy donors. PCR primers comprised 60 Vbeta and 13 Jbeta primers. The method was immunoSEQ multiplex PCR; TCRdb's version includes in-frame clones alone and lacks a portion of them. In the table there are under 200,000 clones, about 81% of which are singletons. The sequencing input was PBMCs. These receptors were taken from a girl aged 5-17 years in good health and CMV-seropositive.

The V call is TRBV5-1, the J call TRBJ2-3; 10 bases fit TRBD1. J gave up 5 bases and V 4 bases, and 7 bases lay outside the gene matches. CDR1 and CDR2 from the germline V gene are SGHRS and YFSETQ. The CDR3 has 15 residues. The CDR3 loop reads CASSTRQGAGDTQYF. The CDR3 DNA follows: TGCGCCAGCAGCACACGACAGGGGGCAGGAGATACGCAGTATTTT.

The chain joins TRBV29-1 to TRBJ1-4, with 8 nucleotides matching TRBD1. V was pared by 2 bases and J by 8 bases, with 1 base of the junction left unmatched. The CDR3 covers 12 residues. Germline CDR1 and CDR2: SQVTM and ANQGSEA. The CDR3 nucleotides read TGCAGCGTTGAATCAGGGGGCGAAAAACTGTTTTTT. Translation: CSVESGGEKLFF.

The chain uses TRBV4-1 and TRBJ2-4, with 7 nucleotides matching TRBD2. The CDR3 totals 13 residues. Germline-derived CDR1 and CDR2 are MGHRA and YSYEKL. V dropped 4 bases and J dropped 7; count of bases not matched to a gene: 4. CDR3 nucleotide sequence: TGCGCCAGCAGCCTCCCCGGGGGGAACATTCAGTACTTC. Amino acid sequence: CASSLPGGNIQYF.

The V and J genes are TRBV28 and TRBJ1-5; 10 bases are shared with TRBD1. From germline, CDR1 is MDHEN and CDR2 SYDVKM. After removal of 8 bases from V and 6 bases from J, the junction contained 7 bases not matched to a gene. The CDR3 loop spans 14 amino acids. This chain's CDR3 is CASRDRGGSQPQHF. CDR3 bases: TGTGCCAGCCGGGACAGGGGAGGGAGTCAGCCCCAGCATTTT.

The CDR3 DNA reads as TGTGCCAGCAGTTACTCCTCCACAGATATCCAAGAGACCCAGTACTTC. This gives the protein CASSYSSTDIQETQYF. The chain combines TRBV6-5 with TRBJ2-5, with D hard to call. The germline V gene has CDR1 MNHEY and CDR2 SVGAGI. The CDR3 length is 16 residues. V gave up 0 bases and J gave up 1 base, with 12 bases separating them.

The chain uses TRBV19 and TRBJ1-1; D is uncertain. There are 14 residues in the CDR3. The germline gives CDR1 LNHDA, CDR2 SQIVND (reference sequence). V lost 1 base and J 1 base, leaving 7 bases between the germline ends. In DNA form, the CDR3 reads TGTGCCAGTAGTATAGGTTTCGGGAACACTGAAGCTTTCTTT. It yields the protein CASSIGFGNTEAFF.

The chain employs TRBV9 and TRBJ2-7, with D maybe TRBD2 (6 bases). The germline gives CDR1 SGDLS, CDR2 YYNGEE. The CDR3 is 15 amino acids. Trimming shortened V by 4 bases and J by 6 bases, and 20 bases separated the two germline ends. This CDR3 reads CASSQSTTRDSEQYF. For the CDR3, the DNA is TGTGCCAGCAGCCAGAGTACAACCAGGGACTCCGAGCAGTACTTC.

Only one count was recorded for this clone. V gene TRBV7-4 combines with J gene TRBJ2-7, with D possibly TRBD2 on 6 matching bases. CDR1 and CDR2 from the germline V gene are SGHVT and SQSDAQ. The ends were cut back, 2 bases at V and 0 bases at J, with 11 bases in the middle. The CDR3 totals 15 residues. The CDR3 sequence is CASSLLGRSSYEQYF. In nucleotides, the CDR3 is TGTGCCAGCAGCTTACTGGGGAGGAGCTCCTACGAGCAGTACTTC.

The chain carries TRBV5-1 and TRBJ2-3; no definite D call. This CDR3 has 14 amino acids. Germline V lookup: CDR1 SGHRS, CDR2 YFSETQ. Trimming pared 6 bases from V and 5 bases from J, leaving 16 bases between. The CDR3 bases are TGCGCCAGCACGTCCGTAGAAGTCGGAGATACGCAGTATTTT. Translating it yields CASTSVEVGDTQYF.

The V gene is TRBV7-2, the J gene TRBJ2-7; TRBD2 matches 9 bases. There are 16 residues in the CDR3. Germline V gene lookup returns CDR1 SGHTA and CDR2 FQGNSA. The V and J ends lost 2 bases and 1 base, in that order; junction bases with no gene match: 6. CDR3 sequence (DNA): TGTGCCAGCAGCTTATGGGTTAGCGGGGGATCCTACGAGCAGTACTTC. Protein sequence: CASSLWVSGGSYEQYF.

The chain is built from TRBV11-2 and TRBJ2-7; D gene uncertain. This CDR3 contains 15 residues. Germline V gene lookup returns CDR1 SGHAT and CDR2 FQNNGV. V was clipped by 4 bases and J by 3 bases, with 16 bases between them. The CDR3 loop reads CASSSPGRNHYEQYF. In DNA form, the CDR3 reads TGTGCCAGCAGCTCCCCGGGTAGAAATCACTACGAGCAGTACTTC. The entire variable domain, with the rest obtained from reference TRBV11-2 and TRBJ2-7, is as follows: EAGVAQSPRYKIIEKRQSVAFWCNPISGHATLYWYQQILGQGPKLLIQFQNNGVVDDSQLPKDRFSAERLKGVDSTLKIQPAKLEDSAVYLCASSSPGRNHYEQYFGPGTRLTVT.

The CDR3 nucleotides are TGTGCCACCAGCAGAGATCGCGGGAACACAGATACGCAGTATTTT. Translating it yields CATSRDRGNTDTQYF. The genes are TRBV15 and TRBJ2-3, with a weak D call TRBD2 (6 bases). The CDR3 is 15 residues long. Germline V CDR1 and CDR2: LNHNV, YYDKDF (reference sequence). V dropped 0 bases and J dropped 2 bases, with 9 bases sitting between them.

The rearrangement joins TRBV11-2 to TRBJ2-5; D might be TRBD2 (5 bases). TRBJ2-7 matches the DNA end more closely, so the J call is doubtful. The CDR3 runs to 17 residues. Per the germline V gene, CDR1 is SGHAT and CDR2 is FQNNGV. The CDR3 DNA reads as TGTGCCAGCAGCCCCCGGGATGTAGGACTCTACTCCTACGAGCAGTACTTC. Its protein is CASSPRDVGLYSYEQYF.

This clone is a singleton in its sample. The CDR3 sequence is CASSPRHGTEAFF. The DNA of the CDR3 is TGTGCCAGTAGTCCCAGGCACGGAACTGAAGCTTTCTTT. The genes are TRBV19 and TRBJ1-1; unclear D gene. CDR3 length equals 13 residues. Trimming removed 5 bases at V and 5 bases at J, with 12 bases between. The germline CDR1 and CDR2 sequences are LNHDA and SQIVND (reference sequence).

The chain carries TRBV6-4 and TRBJ2-1, with 7 bases identical to TRBD2. CDR1 is MRHNA and CDR2 is SNTAGT in the germline V gene. The length of the CDR3 is 15 residues. Losses at the gene ends were 5 bases for V and 0 bases for J; bases not matched to a gene: 4. CDR3 coding DNA: TGTGCCAGCAGTCCGGGGGGAAGCTCCTACAATGAGCAGTTCTTC. Encoded protein: CASSPGGSSYNEQFF.

The chain carries TRBV28 and TRBJ1-4; tentative D call: TRBD1 (5 bases). The CDR3 extends over 15 amino acids. Germline loops: CDR1 MDHEN, CDR2 SYDVKM. V shed 5 bases and J shed 2 bases, with 12 bases lying between them. The CDR3 protein is CASSHLKGTNEKLFF. For the CDR3, the DNA is TGTGCCAGCAGTCATCTAAAGGGGACTAATGAAAAACTGTTTTTT.

This clone was counted once. CDR3 coding DNA: TGCGCCAGCAGTGGGGCTAGCGGGAGGGCCCGGTCCAAAAACATTCAGTACTTC. Its translation is CASSGASGRARSKNIQYF. This chain connects TRBV10-2 to TRBJ2-4; 12 bases line up with TRBD2. V shed 4 bases, J shed 2 bases, and the junction held 9 bases outside the gene matches. The CDR3 covers 18 residues. Per germline, CDR1 WSHSY and CDR2 SAAADI.

The chain links TRBV4-1 to TRBJ1-1, with 7 positions matching TRBD1. The CDR3 length is 15 residues. V lost 5 bases, J lost 1 base, and 7 bases stayed unmatched. Germline V gene data show CDR1 as MGHRA and CDR2 as YSYEKL. CDR3 nucleotides: TGCGCCAGCAGCTCTACAGGGGCGGAGAACACTGAAGCTTTCTTT. This codes for CASSSTGAENTEAFF.

This sequence joins TRBV15 and TRBJ2-3; possible D gene TRBD1, 6 bases. The germline V gene has CDR1 LNHNV and CDR2 YYDKDF (reference sequence). Between the trimmed V and J ends, which lost 0 bases and 3 bases, there was a span of 16 bases. The CDR3 is made up of 17 amino acids. The CDR3 protein is CATSRDGQGLKTDTQYF. CDR3 DNA: TGTGCCACCAGCAGAGATGGCCAGGGGCTTAAGACAGATACGCAGTATTTT.

This chain links TRBV10-3 with TRBJ1-3; tentative D call: TRBD1 (5 bases). The CDR3 loop spans 15 amino acids. V lost 6 bases to trimming and J lost 4 bases, with 16 bases between them. Germline V gene data show CDR1 as ENHRY and CDR2 as SYGVKD. The CDR3 protein is CAIRAGPLGGNTIYF. CDR3 bases: TGTGCCATCAGGGCAGGGCCTTTGGGGGGAAACACCATATATTTT.

V gene TRBV27 combines with J gene TRBJ1-1, with 9 bases that match TRBD1. This CDR3 is 15 amino acids long. CDR1 and CDR2 (germline): MNHEY, SMNVEV (reference sequence). The trim removed 4 bases at V and 5 bases at J, leaving 8 bases unmatched. CDR3 loop: CASSSLTGGGTEAFF. In DNA, the CDR3 is TGTGCCAGCAGTTCTTTGACAGGGGGGGGAACTGAAGCTTTCTTT.

The rearrangement joins TRBV14 to TRBJ1-1, with 11 bases matching TRBD1. V shed 3 bases, J shed 7 bases, and the junction held 1 base outside the gene matches. This CDR3 region has 13 residues. CDR1 and CDR2 from the germline V gene are SGHDN and FVKESK. CDR3 in DNA: TGTGCCAGCAGCCATGGGACAGGGGGTGAAGCTTTCTTT. It specifies CASSHGTGGEAFF.

The V and J genes are TRBV27 and TRBJ2-3; D perhaps matches TRBD2 (5 bases). Germline V gives CDR1 MNHEY, CDR2 SMNVEV (reference sequence). CDR3 size: 19 residues. Trimming removed 1 base at V and 2 bases at J, with 22 bases between. The CDR3 region is CASSLCLSGLMKITDTQYF. CDR3 sequence (DNA): TGTGCCAGCAGTTTATGCTTAAGCGGACTGATGAAGATCACAGATACGCAGTATTTT.

The chain has TRBV28 and TRBJ2-1; possibly TRBD2 for D (6 bases). Germline CDR1 MDHEN, CDR2 SYDVKM. CDR3 length: 12 amino acids. V was cut by 6 bases and J by 15 bases, with 18 bases left in between. Here the CDR3 reads CASSGWGTGGFF. The CDR3 region has the DNA TGTGCCAGCAGCGGGTGGGGGACTGGGGGGTTCTTC.